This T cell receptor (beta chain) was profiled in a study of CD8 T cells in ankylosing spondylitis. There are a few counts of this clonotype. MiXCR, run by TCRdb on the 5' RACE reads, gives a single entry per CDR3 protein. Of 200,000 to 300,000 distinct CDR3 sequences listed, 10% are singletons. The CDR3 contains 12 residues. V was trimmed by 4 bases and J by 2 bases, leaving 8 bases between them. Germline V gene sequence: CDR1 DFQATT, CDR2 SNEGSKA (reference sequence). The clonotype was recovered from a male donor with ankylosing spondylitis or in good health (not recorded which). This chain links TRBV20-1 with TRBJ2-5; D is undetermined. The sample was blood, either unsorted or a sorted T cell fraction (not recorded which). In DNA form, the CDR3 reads TGCAGTGCTATACCCGCGCAAGAGACCCAGTACTTC. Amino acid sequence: CSAIPAQETQYF.